A single sample is the source of the 25 T cell receptor beta chains below, sequenced in a study of type 1 and type 2 diabetes patients. Genomic DNA was the PCR template. The TCR beta CDR3 region was amplified using 30 forward and 13 reverse primers. TCRdb re-derived calls from the multiplex PCR reads in MiXCR, one entry per CDR3 protein. The sample consists of 250,000 or so distinct CDR3 sequences, roughly 44% of them appearing once. The sample comprised peripheral blood mononuclear cells (PBMCs). These receptors all come from a young man with type 2 diabetes.

This chain joins TRBV4-1 and TRBJ2-1; 10 bases agree with TRBD1. CDR1 is MGHRA, CDR2 YSYEKL, per germline. This CDR3 comprises 15 residues. V was pared by 3 bases and J by 2 bases, with 1 base of the junction left unmatched. CDR3 sequence reads: CASSQGQGPYNEQFF. The CDR3 bases are TGCGCCAGCAGCCAGGGACAGGGGCCCTACAATGAGCAGTTCTTC.

This clonotype was recorded at least ten times. V and J are TRBV2 and TRBJ2-7; D uncertain. Trimming left V 0 bases short and J 6 bases short, with 9 bases between. CDR1 and CDR2 from the germline V gene are SNHLY and FYNNEI. There are 13 residues in the CDR3. DNA of the CDR3: TGTGCCAGCAGTGAAGCGCTTCTTGGCGAGCAGTACTTC. Its translation: CASSEALLGEQYF.

This clonotype appeared a few times. The rearrangement joins TRBV20-1 to TRBJ1-2; the D gene is possibly TRBD1 (5 bases). Germline CDR1 and CDR2: DFQATT and SNEGSKA (reference sequence). This CDR3 contains 12 residues. V dropped 6 bases and J dropped 8 bases, with 16 bases sitting between them. CDR3 residues: CSAARVNDGYTF. The CDR3 DNA sequence: TGCAGTGCCGCCAGGGTCAACGACGGCTACACCTTC.

The sample holds a few counts of this clonotype. The chain has TRBV29-1 and TRBJ2-7; D call uncertain. This CDR3 has 14 residues. Trimming pared 0 bases from V and 7 bases from J, leaving 16 bases between. Germline lookup yields CDR1 SQVTM and CDR2 ANQGSEA. CDR3 sequence reads: CSVEDKGVGREQYF. The CDR3 DNA reads as TGCAGCGTTGAAGACAAGGGTGTTGGTAGGGAGCAGTACTTC.

This clonotype showed up just a few times. This chain joins TRBV15 and TRBJ2-7; 10 bases agree with TRBD2. Germline trimming cut 0 bases from V and 0 bases from J; bases unmatched to any gene: 5. CDR3 length equals 17 residues. CDR1 and CDR2 from the germline V gene are LNHNV and YYDKDF (reference sequence). CDR3 sequence: CATSREPLAGGSYEQYF. In DNA, the CDR3 is TGTGCCACCAGCAGAGAACCTTTAGCGGGAGGCTCCTACGAGCAGTACTTC.

J is TRBJ2-7 and V is TRBV7-9; D might be TRBD1 (6 bases). CDR1 is SEHNR, CDR2 FQNEAQ, per germline (reference sequence). V lost 5 bases, J lost 0 bases, and 23 bases lay in between. The CDR3 is 18 residues long. In DNA, the CDR3 is TGTGCCAGCAGCCCCCTGGGTGGGGGCATGAGGAGCTCCTACGAGCAGTACTTC. Translated: CASSPLGGGMRSSYEQYF.

The CDR3, as DNA: TGTGCCAGTAGTAGCCTAGCGGCTTACGAGCAGTACTTC. Protein: CASSSLAAYEQYF. V gene TRBV19 combines with J gene TRBJ2-7; 7 bases map to TRBD2. The junction had 4 bases not matched to a gene; V was cut back by 4 bases and J by 4 bases. Looked up from germline, CDR1 is LNHDA and CDR2 is SQIVND (reference sequence). This CDR3 has 13 residues.

The J gene is TRBJ2-1, the V gene TRBV4-2, with 10 bases aligning to TRBD2. Germline CDR1 and CDR2: LGHNA and YNFKEQ. After removal of 4 bases from V and 8 bases from J, the junction contained 17 bases not matched to a gene. The CDR3 spans 18 residues. CDR3 protein: CASSPRGSVGTSAHEQFF. CDR3 sequence (DNA): TGTGCCAGCAGCCCGCGTGGCAGTGTTGGGACTAGCGCCCATGAGCAGTTCTTC.

In the case of this clonotype: A much larger clone lies a single base off, so this may be a read error. V usage is TRBV30 and J usage is TRBJ2-5; D unresolved. Trimming pared 0 bases from V and 2 bases from J, leaving 7 bases between. This CDR3 has 13 residues. From germline, CDR1 is GTSNPN and CDR2 SVGIG (reference sequence). The CDR3 reads CAWSVATQETQYF. The CDR3 nucleotides are TGTGCCTGGAGTGTAGCGACGCAAGAGACCCAGTACTTC.

This chain uses TRBV12-3 or TRBV12-4 with TRBJ1-5, with 8 bases lining up with TRBD1. The CDR3 is made up of 13 amino acids. V dropped 6 bases and J dropped 4; count of bases not matched to a gene: 2. CDR3 sequence (DNA): TGTGCCAGCAGACAGGGGGGAAATCAGCCCCAGCATTTT. Its translation is CASRQGGNQPQHF.

J is TRBJ1-5 and V is TRBV7-8; D is unclear. The CDR3 is made up of 15 amino acids. Between the trimmed V and J ends, which lost 5 bases and 0 bases, there was a span of 11 bases. Germline CDR1 reads SGHVS; CDR2 reads FQNEAQ. CDR3 amino acids: CASSAQFGSNQPQHF. The CDR3 DNA follows: TGTGCCAGCAGCGCCCAGTTTGGTAGCAATCAGCCCCAGCATTTT.

The chain recombines TRBV25-1 with TRBJ2-5; 10 bases are a match to TRBD2. Trimming cost V 5 bases and J 2 bases; bases outside gene matches: 11. Germline V gene sequence: CDR1 MGHDK, CDR2 SYGVNS. There are 17 residues in the CDR3. The CDR3 loop is CASSLSVGTSAQETQYF. Here the CDR3 DNA reads TGTGCCAGCAGTTTATCCGTAGGGACTAGCGCACAAGAGACCCAGTACTTC.

The chain employs TRBV9 and TRBJ2-7; D possibly corresponds to TRBD2 (6 bases). Germline-derived CDR1 and CDR2 are SGDLS and YYNGEE. The CDR3 spans 16 residues. V lost 2 bases, J lost 2 bases, and 17 bases lay in between. CDR3 sequence: CASSVGTSNDAYEQYF. The CDR3 DNA reads as TGTGCCAGCAGCGTCGGAACTAGCAATGACGCCTACGAGCAGTACTTC.

This chain joins TRBV15 and TRBJ2-5; 7 nucleotides line up with TRBD2. TRBJ2-1 explains the end of the DNA better; the J call may be wrong. The CDR3 is 16 amino acids. Germline loops: CDR1 LNHNV, CDR2 YYDKDF (reference sequence). DNA for the CDR3: TGTGCCACCAGCAGAGCGGGGGGAGATGGGTGGGAGACCCAGTTCTTC. It is translated as CATSRAGGDGWETQFF.

This clonotype has just a few counts. This chain joins TRBV19 and TRBJ2-7, with no clear D. Trimming pared 6 bases from V and 2 bases from J, leaving 11 bases between. Germline assignment: CDR1 LNHDA and CDR2 SQIVND (reference sequence). The CDR3 runs 13 residues. The CDR3 coding sequence is TGTGCCAGTAGCATGGACGGAACCTACGAGCAGTACTTC. Its protein product is CASSMDGTYEQYF.

The genes are TRBV12-3 or TRBV12-4 and TRBJ2-1; D remains ambiguous. V was clipped by 6 bases and J by 6 bases, with 9 bases between them. This CDR3 region has 12 residues. The CDR3 nucleotides are TGTGCCAGCAGGACTCGTGGCAATGAGCAGTTCTTC. Its translation: CASRTRGNEQFF.

This clonotype was observed a handful of times. The V call is TRBV19, the J call TRBJ2-6, with TRBD2 matching 7 bases. From germline, CDR1 is LNHDA and CDR2 SQIVND (reference sequence). The CDR3 totals 18 residues. J lost 0 bases, V lost 9 bases, and 14 bases had no gene match. CDR3 sequence reads: CASQSWLGRSSGANVLTF. The CDR3 nucleotides read TGTGCCAGCCAAAGCTGGCTCGGGAGGAGCTCTGGGGCCAACGTCCTGACTTTC.

The rearrangement links TRBV15 to TRBJ2-5; TRBD1 or TRBD2 may be the D gene (7 bases each). The end of the DNA fits TRBJ2-4 better, so the J call may be wrong. Germline CDR1 LNHNV, CDR2 YYDKDF (reference sequence). CDR3 length: 15 residues. The CDR3 spells CATSRDRPGGDIQYF. Written as DNA, the CDR3 is TGTGCCACCAGCAGAGATCGTCCAGGGGGGGACATTCAGTACTTC.

This chain links TRBV5-6 with TRBJ1-1; no clear D. V lost 4 bases and J 0 bases, leaving 13 bases between the germline ends. Germline CDR1 reads SGHDT; CDR2 reads YYEEEE. The CDR3 has 15 amino acids. The CDR3 region is CASSPRPVMNTEAFF. The CDR3 nucleotides read TGTGCCAGCAGCCCCCGACCGGTTATGAACACTGAAGCTTTCTTT. The whole variable domain, remainder taken from reference TRBV5-6 and TRBJ1-1, is DAGVTQSPTHLIKTRGQQVTLRCSPKSGHDTVSWYQQALGQGPQFIFQYYEEEERQRGNFPDRFSGHQFPNYSSELNVNALLLGDSALYLCASSPRPVMNTEAFFGQGTRLTVV.

Of note for this clonotype: Given a much more abundant clone one base away, this may be a read error. This rearrangement joins TRBV19 to TRBJ2-5; D possibly corresponds to TRBD1 (5 bases). Germline V CDR1 and CDR2: LNHDA, SQIVND (reference sequence). This CDR3 spans 13 amino acids. V was trimmed by 5 bases and J by 1 base, leaving 8 bases between them. CDR3 in DNA: TGTGCCAGTAGTGACAGCTTCCAAGAGACCCAGTACTTC. It translates to CASSDSFQETQYF.

The chain couples TRBV7-2 to TRBJ1-5; 7 bases are shared with TRBD1. V dropped 5 bases and J dropped 0; count of bases not matched to a gene: 4. The germline CDR1 and CDR2 sequences are SGHTA and FQGNSA. CDR3 size: 15 residues. The DNA of the CDR3 is TGTGCCAGCAGCAAACAGGGGTATAGCAATCAGCCCCAGCATTTT. Translating it yields CASSKQGYSNQPQHF.

In its sample, this clonotype was seen a few times. The chain carries TRBV29-1 and TRBJ2-7; 8 nucleotides line up with TRBD2. Germline V CDR1 and CDR2: SQVTM, ANQGSEA. The V segment lost 6 bases and the J segment 0 bases; nucleotides outside the gene matches: 4. The CDR3 sequence is 13 residues long. The CDR3 region has the DNA TGCAGCGTGGGAGCGGGGGACTCCTACGAGCAGTACTTC. Translated, it gives CSVGAGDSYEQYF.

The chain couples TRBV7-3 to TRBJ2-3; D gene uncertain. V lost 9 bases to trimming and J lost 6 bases, with 10 bases between them. Germline CDR1 is SGHTA and CDR2 is FQGTGA. The CDR3 has 11 residues. The CDR3 region is CASLAGDTQYF. CDR3 DNA: TGTGCCAGTCTCGCCGGGGATACGCAGTATTTT. Looking up the rest from reference TRBV7-3 and TRBJ2-3 gives the full variable domain: GAGVSQTPSNKVTEKGKYVELRCDPISGHTALYWYRQSLGQGPEFLIYFQGTGAADDSGLPNDRFFAVRPEGSVSTLKIQRTERGDSAVYLCASLAGDTQYFGPGTRLTVL.

With regard to this clonotype: Compared with germline, one end of the junction differs, possibly owing to a read error. V is TRBV5-1 and J is TRBJ2-3; 9 bases are a match to TRBD2. This CDR3 comprises 15 residues. Germline CDR1 SGHRS, CDR2 YFSETQ. CDR3 sequence: CASSLGSGSADTQYF. The CDR3 DNA follows: TGTGCCAGCAGCTTGGGTAGCGGGAGTGCAGATACGCAGTATTTT.

The V and J genes are TRBV2 and TRBJ2-7; maybe TRBD2 (6 bases). This CDR3 has 13 residues. Trimming took 10 bases from V and 0 from J, leaving 13 bases between them. CDR1 is SNHLY, CDR2 FYNNEI, per germline. In nucleotides, the CDR3 is TGTGCCAACGGGGGTCGGAGCTCCTACGAGCAGTACTTC. Amino acid sequence: CANGGRSSYEQYF.